This T cell receptor beta chain came from a study of T cell repertoires in cytomegalovirus infection. Study details: It can be stated that public TCR beta signatures indicated CMV infection as well as a matching HLA type.

TCRdb called the reads again in MiXCR, with one record for every CDR3 protein. In the table there are about 240,000 distinct CDR3 sequences, 6% to 8% of which are singletons. V was clipped by 3 bases and J by 4 bases, with 19 bases between them. The CDR3 extends over 17 amino acids. V and J are TRBV12-3 or TRBV12-4 and TRBJ1-5, with D perhaps TRBD1 (5 bases). The sequence came from a human donor in good health (CMV status not recorded). Some clones in this sample may be carry-over from other donors' samples. Sequenced sample: PBMCs. CDR3 DNA: TGTGCCAGCAGTTTGTTTGGGGGACGGTTAGCAAATCAGCCCCAGCATTTT. It translates to CASSLFGGRLANQPQHF.